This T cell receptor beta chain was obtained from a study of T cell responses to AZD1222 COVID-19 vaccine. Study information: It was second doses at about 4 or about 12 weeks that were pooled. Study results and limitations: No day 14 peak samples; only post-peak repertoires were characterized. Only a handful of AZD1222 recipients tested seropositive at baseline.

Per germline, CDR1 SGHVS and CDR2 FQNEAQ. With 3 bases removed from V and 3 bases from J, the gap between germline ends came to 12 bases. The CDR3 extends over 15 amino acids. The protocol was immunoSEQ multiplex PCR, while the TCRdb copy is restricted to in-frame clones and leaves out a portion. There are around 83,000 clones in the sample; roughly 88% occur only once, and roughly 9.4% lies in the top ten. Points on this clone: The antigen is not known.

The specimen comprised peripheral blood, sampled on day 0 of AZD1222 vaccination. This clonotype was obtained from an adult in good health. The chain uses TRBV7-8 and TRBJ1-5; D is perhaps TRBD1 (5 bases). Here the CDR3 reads CASSFPGAINQPQHF. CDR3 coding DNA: TGTGCCAGCAGCTTCCCCGGGGCAATCAATCAGCCCCAGCATTTT.